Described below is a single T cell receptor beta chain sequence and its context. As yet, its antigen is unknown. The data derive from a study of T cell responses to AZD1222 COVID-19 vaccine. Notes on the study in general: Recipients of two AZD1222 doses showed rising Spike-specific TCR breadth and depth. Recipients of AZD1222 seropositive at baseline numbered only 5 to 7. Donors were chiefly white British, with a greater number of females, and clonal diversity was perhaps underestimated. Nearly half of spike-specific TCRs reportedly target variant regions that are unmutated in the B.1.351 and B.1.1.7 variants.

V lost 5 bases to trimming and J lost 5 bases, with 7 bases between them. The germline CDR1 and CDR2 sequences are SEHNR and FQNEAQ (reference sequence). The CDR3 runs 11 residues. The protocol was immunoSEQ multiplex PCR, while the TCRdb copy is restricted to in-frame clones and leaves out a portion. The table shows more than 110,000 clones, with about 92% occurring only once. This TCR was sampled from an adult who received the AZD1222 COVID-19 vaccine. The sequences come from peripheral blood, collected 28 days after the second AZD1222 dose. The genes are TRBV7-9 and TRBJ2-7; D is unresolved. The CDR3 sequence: CASSHQDEQYF. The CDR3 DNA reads TGTGCCAGCAGCCATCAGGACGAGCAGTACTTC.